The rows below give T cell receptor beta chains drawn from one sample of a study of CDR3 diversity in severe acne. TCRdb itself ran the PCR reads through MiXCR, one entry per CDR3 protein. Found here are 85,000 to 120,000 distinct CDR3 sequences, 51% of them singletons; the top ten hold around 12%. Sequenced: blood. The receptors originated from a male donor with acne. Both conserved end residues are part of each CDR3. The order of the fields is D gene, clone size, V gene, J gene, CDR3 DNA, CDR3 protein. A D gene is named only where the DNA matches it firmly. Not all rows give a size; the values are once, few, many and, for expanded clones, a class.

>.|many|TRBV5-1|TRBJ1-2
TGCGCCAGCAGCTTGGGGCGGGTTTTGGGTGGCTACACCTTC
CASSLGRVLGGYTF
>TRBD2|.|TRBV7-6|TRBJ2-3
TGTGCCAGCAGCACCGGACTAGCGGGAGTTACAGATACGCAGTATTTT
CASSTGLAGVTDTQYF
>TRBD2|few|TRBV20-1|TRBJ2-1
TGCAGTGCTAACAGACCGGGACTAGCGGGATTTGAGCAGTTCTTC
CSANRPGLAGFEQFF
>.|few|TRBV3-1|TRBJ1-1
TGTGCCAGCAAGGCCCAGGGTAACACTGAAGCTTTCTTT
CASKAQGNTEAFF
>.|once|TRBV5-1|TRBJ2-7
TGCGCCAGCAGTCCCTCCTCGGGGGGCAGCGAGCAGTACTTC
CASSPSSGGSEQYF
>TRBD2|.|TRBV12-3/TRBV12-4|TRBJ2-1
TGTGCCAGCAGTAGGACTAGCGGGAGTAGTGAGCAGTTCTTC
CASSRTSGSSEQFF
>.|.|TRBV10-3|TRBJ2-7
TGTGCCATCAGCGCAATGGACGGATTCTACGAGCAGTACTTC
CAISAMDGFYEQYF
>.|.|TRBV7-8|TRBJ2-7
TGTGCCAGCACCGAAGGGGCAGGCTACGAGCAGTACTTC
CASTEGAGYEQYF
>TRBD1|.|TRBV15|TRBJ1-6
TGTGCCACCAGCCAGGACAGGGGTGGTTATTCACCCCTCCACTTT
CATSQDRGGYSPLHF
>.|many|TRBV12-3/TRBV12-4|TRBJ2-1
TGTGCCAGCAGTCCTGGGACCTCGGGGCAGTTCTTC
CASSPGTSGQFF
>TRBD2|.|TRBV28|TRBJ2-7
TGTGCCAGCAGGGTAGCGGGAGGAACCTACGAGCAGTACTTC
CASRVAGGTYEQYF
>.|.|TRBV11-3|TRBJ2-5
TGTGCCAGCAGCTTAGAATCTGGAGGCCCCCAGTACTTC
CASSLESGGPQYF
>.|once|TRBV14|TRBJ2-2
TGTGCCAGCGGCCCGACCGCGGGCGGGGAGCTGTTTTTT
CASGPTAGGELFF
>TRBD1|.|TRBV24-1|TRBJ1-2
TGTGCCACCAGTGATGGGACAGGGGTGAACGGCTACACCTTC
CATSDGTGVNGYTF
>TRBD2|.|TRBV2|TRBJ2-5
TGTGCCAGCTTAGTGACTAGCGGGAGAAAAGAGACCCAGTACTTC
CASLVTSGRKETQYF
>.|.|TRBV19|TRBJ2-5
TGTGCCAGTAGTGGTCCACGAGGGGACCGAAAGATTAAAGAGACCCAGTACTTC
CASSGPRGDRKIKETQYF
>.|.|TRBV15|TRBJ2-5
TGTGCCACCAGCAACAAAGGGGAGACCCAGTACTTC
CATSNKGETQYF
>.|.|TRBV15|TRBJ1-1
TGTGCCACCAGCACCAACCGGGGGACTGAAGCTTTCTTT
CATSTNRGTEAFF
>TRBD1|few|TRBV28|TRBJ1-6
TGTGCCAGCAGTTTACTGGGACAGGGTGATTCACCCCTCCACTTT
CASSLLGQGDSPLHF
>TRBD1|few|TRBV15|TRBJ2-7
TGTGCCACCAGCGGACAGCCGGGACAGGGGGGTTACGAGCAGTACTTC
CATSGQPGQGGYEQYF
>TRBD2|.|TRBV29-1|TRBJ2-3
TGCAGCATCACTCGGGGGGACCCAGCCTTTGGAGCCCAGTATTTT
CSITRGDPAFGAQYF
>TRBD1|.|TRBV10-3|TRBJ2-2
TGTGCCATCAGTGAAATAGGACAGGGGGCGTCCACCGGGGAGCTGTTTTTT
CAISEIGQGASTGELFF
>.|many|TRBV28|TRBJ2-7
TGTGCCAGCAGTTTATTGTGGGCAGGGACCTACGAGCAGTACTTC
CASSLLWAGTYEQYF
>.|once|TRBV7-8|TRBJ2-7
TGTGCCAGCAGCCCAGGGACGCCGGTAACCTACGAGCAGTACTTC
CASSPGTPVTYEQYF
>TRBD1|many|TRBV5-1|TRBJ2-1
TGCGCCAGCAGCCCCGCCGGGACAGGGACGAATGAGCAGTTCTTC
CASSPAGTGTNEQFF
>TRBD1|.|TRBV6-5|TRBJ1-2
TGTGCCAGCAGCCCCACAGGGGGCACCTTC
CASSPTGGTF
>TRBD2|.|TRBV7-9|TRBJ2-2
TGTGCCAGCAGTGACCCCAGCGGGAGAACCGGGGAGCTGTTTTTT
CASSDPSGRTGELFF
>.|.|TRBV29-1|TRBJ2-2
TGCAGCGCCTCGACCGGGGAGCTGTTTTTT
CSASTGELFF
>.|.|TRBV25-1|TRBJ1-2
TGTGCCAGCAGTCTCAACACTTATAACTATGGCTACACCTTC
CASSLNTYNYGYTF
>TRBD1|.|TRBV25-1|TRBJ1-5
TGTGCCAGCAGTCGACAGGGACGGGACCAGCCCCAGCATTTT
CASSRQGRDQPQHF
>.|.|TRBV7-9|TRBJ2-5
TGTGCCAGCAGCGTGGGAGACCAAGAGACCCAGTACTTC
CASSVGDQETQYF
>TRBD2|.|TRBV20-1|TRBJ2-7
TGCAGTGCCTCTGGTAGCGGGAGGGCCGTCGAGCAGTACTTC
CSASGSGRAVEQYF
>.|.|TRBV20-1|TRBJ2-7
TGCAGTTGGGGGGAGAACTACGAGCAGTACTTC
CSWGENYEQYF
>.|few|TRBV6-1|TRBJ1-2
TGTGCCAGCAGTGATAGGAGTTCGACCAATTATGGCTACACCTTC
CASSDRSSTNYGYTF
>TRBD2|.|TRBV7-2|TRBJ2-1
TGTGCCAGCAGCGCCACCCTCAGCGGGAGAATATTGAACTCCTACAATGAGCAGTTCTTC
CASSATLSGRILNSYNEQFF
>.|many|TRBV25-1|TRBJ1-4
TGTGCCAGCAGTGATAACAGGGAGTACGAAAAACTGTTTTTT
CASSDNREYEKLFF
>.|many|TRBV13|TRBJ2-5
TGTGCCAGCAGCTCGTACCTTACGGGTTTGGTGGAGACCCAGTACTTC
CASSSYLTGLVETQYF
>.|.|TRBV9|TRBJ1-4
TGTGCCAGCAGCCCGGATCATCCCGGGGAAAAACTGTTTTTT
CASSPDHPGEKLFF
>.|many|TRBV4-1|TRBJ2-7
TGCGCCAGCAGCCAAATCGAGGGCTACGAGCAGTACTTC
CASSQIEGYEQYF
>.|.|TRBV10-3|TRBJ1-1
TGTGCCAGCAGTGAATCCCTGGGTTCAGCTTTCTTT
CASSESLGSAFF
>.|.|TRBV4-1|TRBJ1-2
TGCGCCAGCAGCCGCGGGGAATGGAGTTACACCTTC
CASSRGEWSYTF
>TRBD1|many|TRBV10-3|TRBJ2-2
TGTGCCATCAGTGAGTCAGGACAGGGCGGGGAGCTGTTTTTT
CAISESGQGGELFF
>.|.|TRBV7-9|TRBJ2-5
TGTGCCAGCAGCCCCATTGGTCAGACCCAAGAGACCCAGTACTTC
CASSPIGQTQETQYF
>TRBD2|.|TRBV19|TRBJ2-7
TGTGCCAGTAGTCGACTAGCGGCGATGGACGAGCAGTACTTC
CASSRLAAMDEQYF
>.|many|TRBV20-1|TRBJ2-5
TGCAGTGCTAGAGCGGGGGCTAGCGGAGAGACCCAGTACTTC
CSARAGASGETQYF
>.|few|TRBV28|TRBJ1-4
TGTGCCAGCACAACAGTAAATGAAAAACTGTTTTTT
CASTTVNEKLFF
>TRBD2|.|TRBV5-6|TRBJ2-5
TGTGCCAGCAGCAGGGGGACTAGCGCAACAGAGACCCAGTACTTC
CASSRGTSATETQYF
>.|medium-sized|TRBV20-1|TRBJ2-7
TGCAGTGGACTAGATAAGGAGTCCCAGTACTTC
CSGLDKESQYF
>TRBD1|.|TRBV25-1|TRBJ1-2
TGTGCCAGCAGTGAGTCGTTTGAGGGGGCGCGGGGCTACACCTTC
CASSESFEGARGYTF
>.|.|TRBV6-5|TRBJ1-5
TGTGCCAGCAGTCCAGACCAATTTTCCAATCAGCCCCAGCATTTT
CASSPDQFSNQPQHF
>.|.|TRBV29-1|TRBJ2-7
TGCAGCGTTGAAGGAAACTACGAGCAGTACTTC
CSVEGNYEQYF
>TRBD1|.|TRBV28|TRBJ1-2
TGTGCCAGCAGCTACGGACAGGGCCCTGGCTACACCTTC
CASSYGQGPGYTF
>.|many|TRBV11-2|TRBJ1-6
TGTGCCAGCAGCCTCCCGGCCCTTAGGAAGGGTTCACCCCTCCACTTT
CASSLPALRKGSPLHF
>.|.|TRBV2|TRBJ2-2
TGTGCCGTAATAAAGTTGGACACCGGGGAGCTGTTTTTT
CAVIKLDTGELFF
>TRBD2|many|TRBV11-2|TRBJ2-3
TGTGCCAGCAGCTCGCTAGCGGGAGTTGCGGATACGCAGTATTTT
CASSSLAGVADTQYF
>TRBD2|.|TRBV2|TRBJ2-1
TGTGCCAGCAGTGGGACTAGCGGGAGTGGGGATGAGCAGTTCTTC
CASSGTSGSGDEQFF